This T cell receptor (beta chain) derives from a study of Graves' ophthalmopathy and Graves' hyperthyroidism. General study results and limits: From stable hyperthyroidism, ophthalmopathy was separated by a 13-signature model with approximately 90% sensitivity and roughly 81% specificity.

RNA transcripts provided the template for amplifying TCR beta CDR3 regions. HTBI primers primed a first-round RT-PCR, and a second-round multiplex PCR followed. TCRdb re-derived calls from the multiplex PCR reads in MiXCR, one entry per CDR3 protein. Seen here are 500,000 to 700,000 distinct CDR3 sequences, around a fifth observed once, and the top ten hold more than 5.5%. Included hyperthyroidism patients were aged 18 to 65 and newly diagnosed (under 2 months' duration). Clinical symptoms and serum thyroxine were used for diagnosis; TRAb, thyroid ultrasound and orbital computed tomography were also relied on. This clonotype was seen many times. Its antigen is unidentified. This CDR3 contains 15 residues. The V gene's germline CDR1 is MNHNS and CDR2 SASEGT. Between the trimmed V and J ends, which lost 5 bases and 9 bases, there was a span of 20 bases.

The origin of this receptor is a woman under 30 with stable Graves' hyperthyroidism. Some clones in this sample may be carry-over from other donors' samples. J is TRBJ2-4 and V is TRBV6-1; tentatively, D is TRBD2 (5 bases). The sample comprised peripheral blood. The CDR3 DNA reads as TGTGCCAGCAGTCGCAGTAGCGTACTTCTAAGCATTCAGTACTTC. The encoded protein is CASSRSSVLLSIQYF.